The clone carrying this T cell receptor (beta chain) was found once. The CDR3 totals 12 residues. V was cut by 1 base and J by 7 bases, with 8 bases left in between. Germline CDR1 is SGHNT and CDR2 is YYREEE (reference sequence). This sample is part of a study of T cell responses to AZD1222 COVID-19 vaccine. Generated by immunoSEQ multiplex PCR, the TCRdb table keeps only in-frame clones and is missing some. The data contain about 170,000 clones, approximately 95% of them singletons. This receptor was taken from an adult in good health. The chain employs TRBV5-4 and TRBJ1-1; no firm D call. Source: peripheral blood, taken on day 0 of AZD1222 vaccination. The CDR3 region is CASSLNGDEAFF. DNA of the CDR3: TGTGCCAGCAGCTTGAATGGGGATGAAGCTTTCTTT.